Listed below are T cell receptor beta chains from one sample, sequenced in a study of T-cell memory formation after mild COVID-19. TCRdb re-called the 5' RACE reads with MiXCR, one entry per CDR3 protein. The sample has more than 450,000 distinct CDR3 sequences; 15% to 20% are singletons. Sequencing input: PBMCs or a T cell subset sorted from them (not recorded which). Every receptor here comes from an adult woman who had mild COVID-19 (a few samples of this study predate the infection). Cell type and time point are not known. Both conserved end residues are part of each CDR3. The order of the fields is V gene, D gene, clone size, CDR3 length, J gene, CDR3 DNA, CDR3 protein. A D gene is named only where the DNA matches it firmly. Only part of the rows carry a size: once, few, many, or a class if the clone is expanded.

v_call: TRBV27; d_call: .; clone_size: .; cdr3_length: 14; j_call: TRBJ1-6; cdr3_nt: TGTGCTTCCTTGGGGGGGGGTCAGGCTTGGACCCTCCACTTT; cdr3_aa: CASLGGGQAWTLHF
v_call: TRBV13; d_call: .; clone_size: few; cdr3_length: 18; j_call: TRBJ2-5; cdr3_nt: TGTGCCAGCAGCTTAGGCTTAACCCCCGATGCCTCCGGAGAGACCCAGTACTTC; cdr3_aa: CASSLGLTPDASGETQYF
v_call: TRBV12-3/TRBV12-4; d_call: TRBD2; clone_size: .; cdr3_length: 12; j_call: TRBJ2-7; cdr3_nt: TGTGCCAGCAGTTGGGGAGGGCTCGAGCAGTACTTC; cdr3_aa: CASSWGGLEQYF
v_call: TRBV7-9; d_call: .; clone_size: few; cdr3_length: 17; j_call: TRBJ2-3; cdr3_nt: TGTGCCAGCAGCTTTATCTGGAGGAAACCGGGCACAGATACGCAGTATTTT; cdr3_aa: CASSFIWRKPGTDTQYF
v_call: TRBV2; d_call: .; clone_size: few; cdr3_length: 13; j_call: TRBJ2-1; cdr3_nt: TGTGCCAGCAGTGAGCCGGATTACAATGAGCAGTTCTTC; cdr3_aa: CASSEPDYNEQFF
v_call: TRBV7-8; d_call: .; clone_size: few; cdr3_length: 17; j_call: TRBJ1-1; cdr3_nt: TGTGCCAGCAGCTTAGTACGTCGGGACATTCCGAACACTGAAGCTTTCTTT; cdr3_aa: CASSLVRRDIPNTEAFF
v_call: TRBV20-1; d_call: TRBD1; clone_size: .; cdr3_length: 14; j_call: TRBJ1-1; cdr3_nt: TGCAGTGCTAGAGATGACAGGGTCTCGGCTGAAGCTTTCTTT; cdr3_aa: CSARDDRVSAEAFF
v_call: TRBV2; d_call: TRBD1; clone_size: .; cdr3_length: 16; j_call: TRBJ1-4; cdr3_nt: TGTGCCAGCAGCCGGACAGGGGACGCGTCGGATGAAAAACTGTTTTTT; cdr3_aa: CASSRTGDASDEKLFF
v_call: TRBV11-2; d_call: .; clone_size: .; cdr3_length: 14; j_call: TRBJ1-1; cdr3_nt: TGTGCCAGCAGCTTAGGGCAGGGGAAGACTGAAGCTTTCTTT; cdr3_aa: CASSLGQGKTEAFF
v_call: TRBV9; d_call: .; clone_size: .; cdr3_length: 15; j_call: TRBJ2-1; cdr3_nt: TGTGCCAGCAGCGTAGTTCAGGGTGGGAGCAATGAGCAGTTCTTC; cdr3_aa: CASSVVQGGSNEQFF
v_call: TRBV5-1; d_call: .; clone_size: many; cdr3_length: 13; j_call: TRBJ1-3; cdr3_nt: TGCGCCAGCAGTACCGACTCTGGAAACACCATATATTTT; cdr3_aa: CASSTDSGNTIYF
v_call: TRBV7-2; d_call: TRBD2; clone_size: .; cdr3_length: 15; j_call: TRBJ2-3; cdr3_nt: TGTGCCAGCAGCCAAAGACTAGCGGGAGAAGGGACGCAGTATTTT; cdr3_aa: CASSQRLAGEGTQYF
v_call: TRBV5-6; d_call: .; clone_size: many; cdr3_length: 13; j_call: TRBJ1-1; cdr3_nt: TGTGCCAGTCTCCGGGGGGAGAACACTGAAGCTTTCTTT; cdr3_aa: CASLRGENTEAFF
v_call: TRBV5-1; d_call: TRBD2; clone_size: many; cdr3_length: 16; j_call: TRBJ2-1; cdr3_nt: TGCGCCAGCAGCCCCGGGGGGGCTGTCTCCTACAATGAGCAGTTCTTC; cdr3_aa: CASSPGGAVSYNEQFF
v_call: TRBV6-2/TRBV6-3; d_call: TRBD2; clone_size: .; cdr3_length: 12; j_call: TRBJ2-1; cdr3_nt: TGTGCCAGCGAGCAGGGAGGGTCCGTGCAGTTCTTC; cdr3_aa: CASEQGGSVQFF
v_call: TRBV7-9; d_call: TRBD1; clone_size: .; cdr3_length: 16; j_call: TRBJ1-5; cdr3_nt: TGTGCCAGCAGCCGCAGGGGGGCCCGTGGCAATCAGCCCCAGCATTTT; cdr3_aa: CASSRRGARGNQPQHF
v_call: TRBV12-5; d_call: TRBD1; clone_size: once; cdr3_length: 13; j_call: TRBJ1-2; cdr3_nt: TGTGCTAGTGGTTTACAGGGGGTACAGGGCTACACCTTC; cdr3_aa: CASGLQGVQGYTF
v_call: TRBV7-9; d_call: TRBD1; clone_size: .; cdr3_length: 16; j_call: TRBJ1-5; cdr3_nt: TGTGCCAGCAGCTTAGGACCGGGACAGGGGTATCAGCCCCAGCATTTT; cdr3_aa: CASSLGPGQGYQPQHF
v_call: TRBV7-2; d_call: .; clone_size: few; cdr3_length: 15; j_call: TRBJ1-1; cdr3_nt: TGTGCCAGCAGCCGGTGGGGGACAATGAACACTGAAGCTTTCTTT; cdr3_aa: CASSRWGTMNTEAFF
v_call: TRBV30; d_call: TRBD1; clone_size: few; cdr3_length: 14; j_call: TRBJ2-1; cdr3_nt: TGTGCCTGGATTGTCAGGGGGTACTACAATGAGCAGTTCTTC; cdr3_aa: CAWIVRGYYNEQFF
v_call: TRBV6-5; d_call: TRBD2; clone_size: few; cdr3_length: 16; j_call: TRBJ2-7; cdr3_nt: TGTGCCAGCAGTTACTCGAAGGGACTAGCGACCTCCGAGCAGTACTTC; cdr3_aa: CASSYSKGLATSEQYF
v_call: TRBV6-1; d_call: .; clone_size: few; cdr3_length: 13; j_call: TRBJ2-7; cdr3_nt: TGTGCCAGCAGTGAATACTCCTCCTACGAGCAGTACTTC; cdr3_aa: CASSEYSSYEQYF
v_call: TRBV3-1; d_call: TRBD2; clone_size: .; cdr3_length: 15; j_call: TRBJ2-3; cdr3_nt: TGTGCCAGCAGCCAAGATGGGGACTATAGGGATACGCAGTATTTT; cdr3_aa: CASSQDGDYRDTQYF
v_call: TRBV7-9; d_call: TRBD1; clone_size: .; cdr3_length: 16; j_call: TRBJ1-2; cdr3_nt: TGTGCCAGCAGCTCAGGGACAGGGGACTCGCACTATGGCTACACCTTC; cdr3_aa: CASSSGTGDSHYGYTF
v_call: TRBV20-1; d_call: .; clone_size: few; cdr3_length: 16; j_call: TRBJ2-3; cdr3_nt: TGCAGTGCTAGAGATCAATGGAGACAGTACACAGATACGCAGTATTTT; cdr3_aa: CSARDQWRQYTDTQYF
v_call: TRBV5-1; d_call: TRBD1; clone_size: few; cdr3_length: 18; j_call: TRBJ2-5; cdr3_nt: TGCGCCAGCAGTAAATACTATGCCGGGACAGGGACTGGCGAGACCCAGTACTTC; cdr3_aa: CASSKYYAGTGTGETQYF
v_call: TRBV2; d_call: .; clone_size: few; cdr3_length: 18; j_call: TRBJ2-4; cdr3_nt: TGTGCCAGCAGTGCGGGGGCTAGCGGTCCCTTAGCCAAAAACATTCAGTACTTC; cdr3_aa: CASSAGASGPLAKNIQYF
v_call: TRBV9; d_call: .; clone_size: once; cdr3_length: 15; j_call: TRBJ2-7; cdr3_nt: TGTGCCAGCAGCTCCGGCAACCGGGGCCCTTACGAGCAGTACTTC; cdr3_aa: CASSSGNRGPYEQYF
v_call: TRBV12-5; d_call: .; clone_size: few; cdr3_length: 12; j_call: TRBJ2-5; cdr3_nt: TGTGCTAGTGGTCCCAAACAGGAGACCCAGTACTTC; cdr3_aa: CASGPKQETQYF
v_call: TRBV5-1; d_call: .; clone_size: many; cdr3_length: 15; j_call: TRBJ2-1; cdr3_nt: TGCGCCAGCAGCTCGGGAGCTAGTGTTGGTAATGAGCAGTTCTTC; cdr3_aa: CASSSGASVGNEQFF
v_call: TRBV5-1; d_call: .; clone_size: few; cdr3_length: 14; j_call: TRBJ2-7; cdr3_nt: TGCGCCAGCAGCAAACTAGCTACAGCCTACGAGCAGTACTTC; cdr3_aa: CASSKLATAYEQYF
v_call: TRBV12-3/TRBV12-4; d_call: .; clone_size: few; cdr3_length: 15; j_call: TRBJ2-7; cdr3_nt: TGTGCCAGCAGTTTAGGCACAGCCCCTGGTCTGGAGCAGTACTTC; cdr3_aa: CASSLGTAPGLEQYF
v_call: TRBV6-1; d_call: .; clone_size: .; cdr3_length: 17; j_call: TRBJ2-3; cdr3_nt: TGTGCCAGCAGTGGAGTAGGAGGCCTGATTGGCACAGATACGCAGTATTTT; cdr3_aa: CASSGVGGLIGTDTQYF
v_call: TRBV6-6; d_call: TRBD2; clone_size: .; cdr3_length: 13; j_call: TRBJ2-1; cdr3_nt: TGTGCCAGCATACTAGCGGGAGACAATGAGCAGTTCTTC; cdr3_aa: CASILAGDNEQFF
v_call: TRBV9; d_call: TRBD1; clone_size: .; cdr3_length: 15; j_call: TRBJ2-5; cdr3_nt: TGTGCCAGCAGCGTCCACACAGGGGGCGGAGAGACCCAGTACTTC; cdr3_aa: CASSVHTGGGETQYF
v_call: TRBV6-5; d_call: TRBD1; clone_size: .; cdr3_length: 13; j_call: TRBJ2-7; cdr3_nt: TGTGCCAGCTTGGGACAGGGATATCGGGAGCAGTACTTC; cdr3_aa: CASLGQGYREQYF
v_call: TRBV20-1; d_call: TRBD1; clone_size: .; cdr3_length: 14; j_call: TRBJ1-1; cdr3_nt: TGCAGTGCTAGAGCGGGACAGATGAACACTGAAGCTTTCTTT; cdr3_aa: CSARAGQMNTEAFF
v_call: TRBV6-5; d_call: .; clone_size: few; cdr3_length: 14; j_call: TRBJ2-5; cdr3_nt: TGTGCCAGCAGTCGAAATCCAGTAATAGAAGGCCAGTACTTC; cdr3_aa: CASSRNPVIEGQYF
v_call: TRBV12-5; d_call: TRBD2; clone_size: few; cdr3_length: 18; j_call: TRBJ2-3; cdr3_nt: TGTGCTAGTGGTTTGCCAACGGGAGGACGGGCGAGCACAGATACGCAGTATTTT; cdr3_aa: CASGLPTGGRASTDTQYF
v_call: TRBV7-3; d_call: TRBD1; clone_size: .; cdr3_length: 15; j_call: TRBJ2-7; cdr3_nt: TGTGCCAGCAGCCCATGGACAGGGGGCTATCGCGAGCAGTACTTC; cdr3_aa: CASSPWTGGYREQYF
v_call: TRBV4-1; d_call: .; clone_size: .; cdr3_length: 14; j_call: TRBJ1-1; cdr3_nt: TGCGCCAGCAGCCAAGAGGGAAGCCAGTCTGAAGCTTTCTTT; cdr3_aa: CASSQEGSQSEAFF
v_call: TRBV5-6; d_call: .; clone_size: few; cdr3_length: 13; j_call: TRBJ1-4; cdr3_nt: TGTGCCAGCAGCTCTGGCCCGGATGAAAAACTGTTTTTT; cdr3_aa: CASSSGPDEKLFF
v_call: TRBV6-1; d_call: .; clone_size: few; cdr3_length: 15; j_call: TRBJ2-1; cdr3_nt: TGTGCCAGCAGTGAAGCTGTAGCTAGCAGGGGTGAGCAGTTCTTC; cdr3_aa: CASSEAVASRGEQFF
v_call: TRBV12-3/TRBV12-4; d_call: TRBD1; clone_size: .; cdr3_length: 16; j_call: TRBJ2-3; cdr3_nt: TGTGCCAGCAGTACAACAGGGGTATTGAGCACAGATACGCAGTATTTT; cdr3_aa: CASSTTGVLSTDTQYF
v_call: TRBV6-2/TRBV6-3; d_call: TRBD1; clone_size: .; cdr3_length: 15; j_call: TRBJ1-2; cdr3_nt: TGTGCCAGCTGCAACGTGGACAGGGGGCCTTATGGCTACACCTTC; cdr3_aa: CASCNVDRGPYGYTF
v_call: TRBV2; d_call: .; clone_size: few; cdr3_length: 13; j_call: TRBJ2-7; cdr3_nt: TGTGCCAGCACGGGGCGGCGAATCTACGAGCAGTACTTC; cdr3_aa: CASTGRRIYEQYF
v_call: TRBV7-8; d_call: TRBD2; clone_size: .; cdr3_length: 14; j_call: TRBJ2-7; cdr3_nt: TGTGCCAGCAGCTTACTAGCGGAGGCCTACGAGCAGTACTTC; cdr3_aa: CASSLLAEAYEQYF
v_call: TRBV24-1; d_call: TRBD2; clone_size: few; cdr3_length: 18; j_call: TRBJ2-2; cdr3_nt: TGTGCCACCAGTGACCCCTCAGCGGGAGGGCCCCGAACCGGGGAGCTGTTTTTT; cdr3_aa: CATSDPSAGGPRTGELFF
v_call: TRBV7-3; d_call: .; clone_size: .; cdr3_length: 12; j_call: TRBJ2-3; cdr3_nt: TGTGCCAGCAGCCCCGACAGGGATACGCAGTATTTT; cdr3_aa: CASSPDRDTQYF
v_call: TRBV18; d_call: .; clone_size: many; cdr3_length: 13; j_call: TRBJ2-7; cdr3_nt: TGCGCCAGCAGCCCCTCCCTTTCCTACGAGCAGTACTTC; cdr3_aa: CASSPSLSYEQYF
v_call: TRBV29-1; d_call: .; clone_size: .; cdr3_length: 12; j_call: TRBJ1-5; cdr3_nt: TGCAGCGTTGAAGATCCGCCTCAGCCCCAGCATTTT; cdr3_aa: CSVEDPPQPQHF
v_call: TRBV12-3/TRBV12-4; d_call: .; clone_size: few; cdr3_length: 13; j_call: TRBJ2-3; cdr3_nt: TGTGCCAGCAGATACCTCCTAACAGATACGCAGTATTTT; cdr3_aa: CASRYLLTDTQYF
v_call: TRBV3-1; d_call: TRBD2; clone_size: .; cdr3_length: 17; j_call: TRBJ2-3; cdr3_nt: TGTGCCAGCAGCCAACCAAGGACTAGCGGGAGGGGAGATACGCAGTATTTT; cdr3_aa: CASSQPRTSGRGDTQYF
v_call: TRBV27; d_call: TRBD2; clone_size: .; cdr3_length: 17; j_call: TRBJ2-5; cdr3_nt: TGTGCCAGCAGTTTATGGGCTAGCGGGAACCCACAAGAGACCCAGTACTTC; cdr3_aa: CASSLWASGNPQETQYF
v_call: TRBV12-3/TRBV12-4; d_call: TRBD2; clone_size: few; cdr3_length: 15; j_call: TRBJ2-4; cdr3_nt: TGTGCCAGCAGGTCTAGCGGGAGGGCCCCTGACATTCAGTACTTC; cdr3_aa: CASRSSGRAPDIQYF